This is a list of T cell receptor beta chains from one sample in a study of regulatory T cells. TCRdb keeps only in-frame clones here, not all; method: immunoSEQ multiplex PCR. The data contain some 17,000 clones, about 92% of them seen just once; the ten biggest clones take up about 32%. Sequenced material: CD8+ T cells sorted from blood. The receptors originated from a person aged 18-29 years with CD3G deficiency. Both conserved end residues are part of each CDR3. D genes are given only for firm matches. Not every row has a clone size; where given, it reads once, few, many or a size class.

>-|-|TRBV11-2|TRBJ2-7
TGTGCCAGCAGCTTAGGGGGGGCCGAGCAGTACTTC
CASSLGGAEQYF
>-|-|TRBV6-5|TRBJ2-2
TGTGCCAGCAGTTACTCGAGGGCCGGGGAGCTGTTTTTT
CASSYSRAGELFF
>-|-|TRBV29-1|TRBJ1-2
TGCAGCGTTGAGGGGGATGGCTATGGCTACACCTTC
CSVEGDGYGYTF
>-|-|TRBV13|TRBJ2-1
TGTGCCAGCAGCTTGGCAGGTCGGTACAATGAGCAGTTCTTC
CASSLAGRYNEQFF
>few|TRBD1|TRBV19|TRBJ1-1
TGTGCCAGTAGTCACACCGGGACAGGGGTCACTGAAGCTTTCTTT
CASSHTGTGVTEAFF
>-|-|TRBV27|TRBJ1-1
TGTGCCAGCGGGGTTTTGGCAGGGACGAACACTGAAGCTTTCTTT
CASGVLAGTNTEAFF
>-|-|TRBV6-1|TRBJ2-7
TGTGCCATCTCCGCTCTTAACTCCTACGAGCAGTACTTC
CAISALNSYEQYF
>-|-|TRBV30|TRBJ1-6
TGTGCCTGGACCCCAGGGTTGGCTGCTTTTTCGCCCCTCCACTTT
CAWTPGLAAFSPLHF
>-|-|TRBV29-1|TRBJ2-2
TGCAGCGCTGCTGCCCCTACCGGGGAGCTGTTTTTT
CSAAAPTGELFF
>-|TRBD2|TRBV5-1|TRBJ2-3
TGCGCCAGCAGCTTCGGACTAGCGGGAGCGAGCACAGATACGCAGTATTTT
CASSFGLAGASTDTQYF
>-|-|TRBV19|TRBJ1-1
TGTGCCAGTAGTATAGCGGGGTCTGAAGCTTTCTTT
CASSIAGSEAFF
>-|TRBD2|TRBV6-5|TRBJ2-5
TGTGCCAGCAGTGGAGGACTAGCTCAAGAGACCCAGTACTTC
CASSGGLAQETQYF
>once|-|TRBV18|TRBJ2-6
TGTGCCAGCTCAATACTGCCTCCGGGGGCCAACGTCCTGACTTTC
CASSILPPGANVLTF
>once|-|TRBV14|TRBJ1-3
TGTGCCAGCAGCCAAGTGTACAGCTTCTCTGGAAACACCATATATTTT
CASSQVYSFSGNTIYF
>few|-|TRBV6-1|TRBJ2-7
TGTGCCAGCAGTGACCAGGCTTTCCACGAGCAGTACTTC
CASSDQAFHEQYF
>-|-|TRBV2|TRBJ2-7
TGTGCCAGCACGAGGAAGGACTCCTACGAGCAGTACTTC
CASTRKDSYEQYF
>-|-|TRBV5-1|TRBJ2-3
TGCGCCAGCAGCTTCCTAGCGCCCACAGATACGCAGTATTTT
CASSFLAPTDTQYF
>-|-|TRBV7-9|TRBJ1-4
TGTGCCAGCAGCCAGGGACTCGGAGGGGATGAAAAACTGTTTTTT
CASSQGLGGDEKLFF
>-|-|TRBV27|TRBJ1-6
TGTGCCAGCAGTTTCGTGGCCAGGGGATTTAATTCACCCCTCCACTTT
CASSFVARGFNSPLHF
>once|TRBD1|TRBV4-3|TRBJ1-2
TGCGCCAGCAGCCAGGGGACAGTAAGCATTGGCTACACCTTC
CASSQGTVSIGYTF
>-|-|TRBV2|TRBJ2-1
TGTGCCAGCAGTGAAGGGGCGGGACGGATATACAATGAGCAGTTCTTC
CASSEGAGRIYNEQFF
>-|-|TRBV27|TRBJ2-1
TGTGCCAGCAGTTTAGGGGACCCCAGCCACAATGAGCAGTTCTTC
CASSLGDPSHNEQFF